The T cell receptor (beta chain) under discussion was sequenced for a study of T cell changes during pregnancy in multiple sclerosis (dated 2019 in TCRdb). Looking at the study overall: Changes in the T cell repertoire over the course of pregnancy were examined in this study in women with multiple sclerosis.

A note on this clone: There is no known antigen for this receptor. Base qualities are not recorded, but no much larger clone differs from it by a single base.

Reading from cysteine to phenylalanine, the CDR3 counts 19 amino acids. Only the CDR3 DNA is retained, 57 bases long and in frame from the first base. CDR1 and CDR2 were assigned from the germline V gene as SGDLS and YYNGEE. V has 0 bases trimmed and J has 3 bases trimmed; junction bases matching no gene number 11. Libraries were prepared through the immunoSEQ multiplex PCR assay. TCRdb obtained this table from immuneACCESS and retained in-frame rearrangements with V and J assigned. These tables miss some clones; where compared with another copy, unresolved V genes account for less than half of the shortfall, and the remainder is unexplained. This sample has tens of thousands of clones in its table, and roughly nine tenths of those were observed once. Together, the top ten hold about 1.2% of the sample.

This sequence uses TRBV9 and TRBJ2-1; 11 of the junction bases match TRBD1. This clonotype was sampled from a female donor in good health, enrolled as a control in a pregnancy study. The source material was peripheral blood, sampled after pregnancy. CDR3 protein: CASSVATLRDRGGYNEQFF. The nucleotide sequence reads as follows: TGTGCCAGCAGCGTAGCCACCTTGAGGGACAGGGGGGGCTACAATGAGCAGTTCTTC. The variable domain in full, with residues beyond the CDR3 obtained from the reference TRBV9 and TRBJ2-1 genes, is DSGVTQTPKHLITATGQRVTLRCSPRSGDLSVYWYQQSLDQGLQFLIQYYNGEERAKGNILERFSAQQFPDLHSELNLSSLELGDSALYFCASSVATLRDRGGYNEQFFGPGTRLTVL.